This T cell receptor (beta chain) was captured in a study of shared clonotypes between healthy human individuals. Study overall: The people who gave samples were two women and a few men aged 18 to 49.

On this clone itself: Antigen unknown.

Germline CDR1 and CDR2: SGHRS and YFSETQ. Trimming stripped 0 bases from V and 0 bases from J, with 7 bases between. The length of the CDR3 is 15 residues. Study-level points and caveats: Non-shared clonotypes displayed generation probabilities falling below those of clonotypes present in all four donors.

In the naive CD8 group, cells lacked CD45RO and were positively selected for CCR7, so terminally differentiated effector memory CD45RA+ cells were left out. This table comes from immunoSEQ multiplex PCR, and its TCRdb copy is limited to in-frame clones, with some not included. The data contain some 1,900,000 clones, roughly 95% of them seen just once; the ten biggest clones take up roughly 1.2%. Sequencing used naive CD8+ T cells sorted from blood. The receptor's source is a man between 18 and 29 years old in good health. The genes are TRBV5-1 and TRBJ1-3, with D uncertain. The chain's CDR3 is CASSLEPDSGNTIYF. CDR3 nucleotide sequence: TGCGCCAGCAGCTTGGAACCAGACTCTGGAAACACCATATATTTT.